Presented here are 2 T cell receptor beta chains from one specimen sequenced in a study of T cell changes during pregnancy in multiple sclerosis. TCRdb's copy holds only in-frame clones and misses some; the assay was immunoSEQ multiplex PCR. This table has over 60,000 clones, roughly nine tenths appearing once. Specimen: peripheral blood, collected in the first trimester of pregnancy. The receptors come from a female donor with multiple sclerosis, enrolled in a pregnancy study.

CDR3 sequence: CASSLDATGWAGYTF. The CDR3 DNA is TGCGCCAGCAGCTTGGACGCGACAGGGTGGGCTGGCTACACCTTC. This chain links TRBV5-1 with TRBJ1-2; 7 positions match TRBD1. This CDR3 is 15 amino acids long. Germline CDR1 is SGHRS and CDR2 is YFSETQ. The trim removed 0 bases at V and 7 bases at J, leaving 9 bases unmatched. Variable domain in full (rest from reference TRBV5-1 and TRBJ1-2): KAGVTQTPRYLIKTRGQQVTLSCSPISGHRSVSWYQQTPGQGLQFLFEYFSETQRNKGNFPGRFSGRQFSNSRSEMNVSTLELGDSALYLCASSLDATGWAGYTFGSGTRLTVV.

The genes are TRBV7-6 and TRBJ2-1, with 8 bases aligning to TRBD2. The CDR3 is 15 residues long. Losses at the gene ends were 6 bases for V and 4 bases for J; bases not matched to a gene: 8. Per the germline V gene, CDR1 is SGHVS and CDR2 is FNYEAQ. The chain's CDR3 is CASRGLAFVYNEQFF. CDR3 DNA sequence: TGTGCCAGCAGAGGACTAGCCTTTGTTTACAATGAGCAGTTCTTC. Combining the CDR3 with reference TRBV7-6 and TRBJ2-1 gives the whole variable domain GAGVSQSPRYKVTKRGQDVALRCDPISGHVSLYWYRQALGQGPEFLTYFNYEAQQDKSGLPNDRFSAERPEGSISTLTIQRTEQRDSAMYRCASRGLAFVYNEQFFGPGTRLTVL.